These 5 T cell receptor beta chains were all obtained from the same sample, sequenced in a study of naive and memory T cell subsets. The beta constant-region primer was an equimolar mix of two oligonucleotides covering TRBC1 and TRBC2. TCRdb analysed the UMI-ligation and nested PCR reads with MiXCR anew, one entry per CDR3 protein. The repertoire consists of some 150,000 distinct CDR3 sequences, with over 15% occurring once and the leading ten covering just over 0.14%. The sequenced sample consisted of naive CD4+ T cells from blood. Receptors were obtained from a human donor in good health.

The chain combines TRBV4-2 with TRBJ2-7, with TRBD1 as a possible D gene (7 bases). The CDR3 covers 16 residues. The V gene's germline CDR1 is LGHNA and CDR2 YNFKEQ. V shed 1 base and J shed 3 bases, with 16 bases lying between them. The chain's CDR3 is CASSQAGQTEGYEQYF. The CDR3 DNA follows: TGTGCCAGCAGCCAAGCGGGACAGACGGAGGGCTACGAGCAGTACTTC.

This clonotype showed up just once. This chain uses TRBV12-3 or TRBV12-4 with TRBJ2-1; 9 bases are shared with TRBD2. The CDR3 totals 18 residues. V trimming: 3 bases; J trimming: 8 bases; junction bases outside the gene matches: 17. CDR3 loop: CASSFGASGKHGGHEQFF. DNA for the CDR3: TGTGCCAGCAGTTTTGGGGCTAGCGGGAAGCATGGGGGCCATGAGCAGTTCTTC.

In its sample, this clonotype was seen a few times. The rearrangement links TRBV18 to TRBJ2-7; a weak D match, TRBD2 (6 bases). CDR1 and CDR2 (germline): KGHSH, LQKENI. The CDR3 contains 15 residues. Trimming removed 5 bases from V and 5 bases from J, with 19 bases in between. CDR3 sequence: CASSSRGTEANEQYF. In nucleotides, the CDR3 is TGTGCCAGCTCATCTCGCGGGACCGAGGCTAACGAGCAGTACTTC.

The chain joins TRBV7-2 to TRBJ1-6, with D uncertain. The CDR3 has 16 residues. Germline V gives CDR1 SGHTA, CDR2 FQGNSA. Trimming removed 1 base at V and 4 bases at J, with 11 bases between. In DNA, the CDR3 is TGTGCCAGCAGCTTAGTTTTTAGTTTTTATAATTCACCCCTCCACTTT. This encodes CASSLVFSFYNSPLHF.

In its sample, this clonotype was seen many times. The CDR3 sequence: CASSYRQFNEKLFF. For the CDR3, the DNA is TGTGCCAGCAGTTATCGCCAGTTTAATGAAAAACTGTTTTTT. The chain employs TRBV27 and TRBJ1-4; the D is unclear. Germline V gene data show CDR1 as MNHEY and CDR2 as SMNVEV (reference sequence). V was pared by 4 bases and J by 4 bases, with 10 bases between. This CDR3 region has 14 residues.